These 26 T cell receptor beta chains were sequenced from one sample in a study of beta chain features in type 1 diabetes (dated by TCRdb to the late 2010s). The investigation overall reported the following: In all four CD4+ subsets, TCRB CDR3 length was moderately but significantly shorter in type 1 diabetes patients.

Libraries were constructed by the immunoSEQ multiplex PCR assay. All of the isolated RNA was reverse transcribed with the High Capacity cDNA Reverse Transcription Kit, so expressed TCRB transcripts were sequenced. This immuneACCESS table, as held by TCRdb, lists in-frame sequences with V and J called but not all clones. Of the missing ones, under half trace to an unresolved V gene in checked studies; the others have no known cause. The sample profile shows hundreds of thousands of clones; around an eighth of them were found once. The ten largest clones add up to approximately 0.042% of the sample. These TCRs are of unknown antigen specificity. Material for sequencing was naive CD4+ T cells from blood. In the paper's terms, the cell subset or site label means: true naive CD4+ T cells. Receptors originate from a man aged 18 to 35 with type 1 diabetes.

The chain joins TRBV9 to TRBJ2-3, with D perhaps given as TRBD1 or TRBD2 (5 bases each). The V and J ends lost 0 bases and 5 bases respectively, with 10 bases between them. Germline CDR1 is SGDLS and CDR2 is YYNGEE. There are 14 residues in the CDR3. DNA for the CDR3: TGTGCCAGCAGCGTAGTGGGGGAGAGAGATACGCAGTATTTT. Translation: CASSVVGERDTQYF.

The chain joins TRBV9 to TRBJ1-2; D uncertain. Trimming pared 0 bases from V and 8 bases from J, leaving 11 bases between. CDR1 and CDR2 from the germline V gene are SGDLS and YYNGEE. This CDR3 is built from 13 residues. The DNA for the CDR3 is TGTGCCAGCAGCGTAGTTAATGGGGAAGGCTACACCTTC. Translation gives CASSVVNGEGYTF.

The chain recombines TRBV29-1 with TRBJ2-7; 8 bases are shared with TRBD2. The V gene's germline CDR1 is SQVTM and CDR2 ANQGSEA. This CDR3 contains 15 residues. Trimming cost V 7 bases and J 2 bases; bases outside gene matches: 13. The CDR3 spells CSADVSGEGTYEQYF. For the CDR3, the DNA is TGCAGCGCGGACGTTAGCGGGGAGGGGACCTACGAGCAGTACTTC.

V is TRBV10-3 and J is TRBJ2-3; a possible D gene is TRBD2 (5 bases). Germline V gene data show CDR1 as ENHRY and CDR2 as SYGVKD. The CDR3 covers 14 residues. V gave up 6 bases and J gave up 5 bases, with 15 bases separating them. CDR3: CAIRSDNRGDTQYF. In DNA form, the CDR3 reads TGTGCCATCAGGAGTGACAACCGGGGAGATACGCAGTATTTT.

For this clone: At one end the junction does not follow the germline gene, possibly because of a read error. CDR3 residues: CASNLEGGNTIYF. For the CDR3, the DNA is TGTGCCAGCAACTTAGAAGGTGGAAACACCATATATTTT. This sequence joins TRBV7-2 and TRBJ1-3; D is unresolved. The length of the CDR3 is 13 residues. From germline, CDR1 is SGHTA and CDR2 FQGNSA.

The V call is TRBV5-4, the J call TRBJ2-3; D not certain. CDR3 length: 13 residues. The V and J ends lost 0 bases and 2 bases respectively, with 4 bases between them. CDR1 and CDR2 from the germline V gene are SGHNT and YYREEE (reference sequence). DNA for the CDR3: TGTGCCAGCAGCTTGGGACTCACAGATACGCAGTATTTT. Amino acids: CASSLGLTDTQYF.

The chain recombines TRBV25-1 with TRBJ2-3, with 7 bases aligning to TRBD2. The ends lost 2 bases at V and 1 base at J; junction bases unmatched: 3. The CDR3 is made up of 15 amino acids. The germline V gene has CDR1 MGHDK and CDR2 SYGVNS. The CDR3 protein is CASSEARGGTDTQYF. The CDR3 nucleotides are TGTGCCAGCAGTGAAGCACGGGGGGGCACAGATACGCAGTATTTT.

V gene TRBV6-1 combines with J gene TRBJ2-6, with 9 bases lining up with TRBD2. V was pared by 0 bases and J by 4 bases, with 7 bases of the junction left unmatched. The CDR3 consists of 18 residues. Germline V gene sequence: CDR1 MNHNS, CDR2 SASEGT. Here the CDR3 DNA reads TGTGCCAGCAGTGAAGCTCCGGGACTAGCTTCCGGGGCCAACGTCCTGACTTTC. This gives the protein CASSEAPGLASGANVLTF.

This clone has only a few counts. The CDR3 sequence: CASSLLALVGGMNTEAFF. Here the CDR3 DNA reads TGTGCCAGCAGTTTACTCGCCCTTGTCGGGGGTATGAACACTGAAGCTTTCTTT. This chain links TRBV27 with TRBJ1-1; TRBD1 is a possible D gene (5 bases). With 2 bases removed from V and 0 bases from J, the gap between germline ends came to 19 bases. This CDR3 is 18 amino acids long. Germline V gene lookup returns CDR1 MNHEY and CDR2 SMNVEV (reference sequence).

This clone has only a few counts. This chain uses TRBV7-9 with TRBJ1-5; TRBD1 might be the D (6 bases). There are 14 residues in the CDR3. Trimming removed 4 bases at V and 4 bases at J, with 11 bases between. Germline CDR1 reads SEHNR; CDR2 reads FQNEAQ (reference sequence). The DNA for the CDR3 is TGTGCCAGCAGCTCACATCAGGGGAATCAGCCCCAGCATTTT. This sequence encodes CASSSHQGNQPQHF.

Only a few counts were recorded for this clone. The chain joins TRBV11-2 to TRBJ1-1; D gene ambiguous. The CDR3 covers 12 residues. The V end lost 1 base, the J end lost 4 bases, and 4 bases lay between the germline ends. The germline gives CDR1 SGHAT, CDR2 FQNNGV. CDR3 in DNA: TGTGCCAGCAGCTTAGGTGCCACTGAAGCTTTCTTT. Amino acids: CASSLGATEAFF.

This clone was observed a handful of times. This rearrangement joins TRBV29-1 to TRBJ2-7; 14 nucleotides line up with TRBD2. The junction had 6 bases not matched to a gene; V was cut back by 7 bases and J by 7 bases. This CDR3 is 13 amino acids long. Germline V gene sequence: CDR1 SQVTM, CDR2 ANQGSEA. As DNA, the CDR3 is TGCAGCGCCGGGACTAGCGGGAGAGAAGAGCAGTACTTC. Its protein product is CSAGTSGREEQYF.

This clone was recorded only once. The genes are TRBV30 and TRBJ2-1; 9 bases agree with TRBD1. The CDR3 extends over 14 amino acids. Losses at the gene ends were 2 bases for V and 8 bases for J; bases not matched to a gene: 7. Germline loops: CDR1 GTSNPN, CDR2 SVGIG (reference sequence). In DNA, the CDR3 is TGTGCCTGGAGTAAGGGACAGGGTAAGGATGAGCAGTTCTTC. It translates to CAWSKGQGKDEQFF.

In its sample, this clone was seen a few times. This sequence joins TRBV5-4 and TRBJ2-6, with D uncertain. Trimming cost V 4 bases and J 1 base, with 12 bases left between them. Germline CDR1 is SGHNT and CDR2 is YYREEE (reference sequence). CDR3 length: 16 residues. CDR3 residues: CASSPRLLSGANVLTF. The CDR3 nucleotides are TGTGCCAGCAGCCCTAGGTTGTTATCTGGGGCCAACGTCCTGACTTTC.

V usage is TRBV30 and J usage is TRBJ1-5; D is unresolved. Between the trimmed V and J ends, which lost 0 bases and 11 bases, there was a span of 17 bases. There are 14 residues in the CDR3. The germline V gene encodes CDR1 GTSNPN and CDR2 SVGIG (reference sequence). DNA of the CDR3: TGTGCCTGGAGTGTAGGATCGTCCGGGTGGGCCCAGCATTTT. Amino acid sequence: CAWSVGSSGWAQHF.

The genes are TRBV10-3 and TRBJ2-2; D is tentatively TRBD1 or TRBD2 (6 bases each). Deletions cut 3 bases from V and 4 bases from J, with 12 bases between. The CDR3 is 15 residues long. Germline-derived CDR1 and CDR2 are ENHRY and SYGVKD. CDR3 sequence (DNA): TGTGCCATCAGTGAAACGGGGGCGGGCACCGGGGAGCTGTTTTTT. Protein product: CAISETGAGTGELFF.

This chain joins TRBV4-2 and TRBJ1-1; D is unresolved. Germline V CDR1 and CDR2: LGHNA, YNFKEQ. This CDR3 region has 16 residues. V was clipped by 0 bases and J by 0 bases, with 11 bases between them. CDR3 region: CASSQDGQVLNTEAFF. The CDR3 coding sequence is TGTGCCAGCAGCCAAGATGGCCAGGTCCTGAACACTGAAGCTTTCTTT.

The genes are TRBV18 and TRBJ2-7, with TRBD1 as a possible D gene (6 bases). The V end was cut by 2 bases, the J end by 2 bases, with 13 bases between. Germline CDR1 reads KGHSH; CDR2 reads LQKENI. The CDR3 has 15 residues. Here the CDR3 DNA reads TGTGCCAGCTCACCAAATCAACAGGGCCCCTACGAGCAGTACTTC. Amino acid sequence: CASSPNQQGPYEQYF.

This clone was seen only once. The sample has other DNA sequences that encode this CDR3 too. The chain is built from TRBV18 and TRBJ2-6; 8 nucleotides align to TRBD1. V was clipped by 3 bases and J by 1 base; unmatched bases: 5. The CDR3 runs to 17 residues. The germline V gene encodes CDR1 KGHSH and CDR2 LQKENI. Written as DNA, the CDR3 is TGTGCCAGCTCACCCGGACAGGGAAGGTCTGGGGCCAACGTCCTGACTTTC. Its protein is CASSPGQGRSGANVLTF.

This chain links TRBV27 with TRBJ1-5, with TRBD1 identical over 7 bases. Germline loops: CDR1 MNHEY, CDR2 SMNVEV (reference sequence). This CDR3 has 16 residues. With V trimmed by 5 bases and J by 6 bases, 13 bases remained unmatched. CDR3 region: CASSLIGPRGSQPQHF. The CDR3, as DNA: TGTGCCAGCAGTCTAATTGGGCCCAGGGGGAGTCAGCCCCAGCATTTT.

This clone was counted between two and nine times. Here the CDR3 reads CASSPLWNGADTQYF. The CDR3 region has the DNA TGTGCCAGCAGCCCCTTGTGGAATGGCGCAGATACGCAGTATTTT. The rearrangement uses TRBV7-9 and TRBJ2-3, with no clear D. Trimming removed 5 bases at V and 4 bases at J, with 16 bases between. Germline V gene lookup returns CDR1 SEHNR and CDR2 FQNEAQ (reference sequence). The CDR3 contains 15 residues.

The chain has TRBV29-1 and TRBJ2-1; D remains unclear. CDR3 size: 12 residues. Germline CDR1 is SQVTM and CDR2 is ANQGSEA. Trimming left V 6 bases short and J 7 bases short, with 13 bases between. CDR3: CSVVPGANEQFF. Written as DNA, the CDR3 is TGCAGCGTCGTCCCCGGCGCTAATGAGCAGTTCTTC.

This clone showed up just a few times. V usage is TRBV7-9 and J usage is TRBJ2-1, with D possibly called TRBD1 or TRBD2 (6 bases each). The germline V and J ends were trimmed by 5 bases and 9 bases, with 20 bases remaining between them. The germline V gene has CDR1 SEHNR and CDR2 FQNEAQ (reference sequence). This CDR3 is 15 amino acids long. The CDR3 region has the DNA TGTGCCAGCAGCCGTACCGGGGGCGCAGGTACTGAGCAGTTCTTC. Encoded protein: CASSRTGGAGTEQFF. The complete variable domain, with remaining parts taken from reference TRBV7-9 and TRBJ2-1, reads DTGVSQNPRHKITKRGQNVTFRCDPISEHNRLYWYRQTLGQGPEFLTYFQNEAQLEKSRLLSDRFSAERPKGSFSTLEIQRTEQGDSAMYLCASSRTGGAGTEQFFGPGTRLTVL.

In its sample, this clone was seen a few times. The CDR3 is CASSLRQGNTGELFF. For the CDR3, the DNA is TGTGCCAGCAGTCTCCGACAGGGAAACACCGGGGAGCTGTTTTTT. The rearrangement uses TRBV6-1 and TRBJ2-2; 7 nucleotides match TRBD1. Trimming removed 5 bases from V and 2 bases from J; junction bases left unmatched: 5. The CDR3 is made up of 15 amino acids. The germline V gene encodes CDR1 MNHNS and CDR2 SASEGT.

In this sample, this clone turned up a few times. As DNA, the CDR3 is TGTGCCAGCAGCTTAGCAAGCCCTGAAGCTTTCTTT. Translated, it gives CASSLASPEAFF. The genes are TRBV7-9 and TRBJ1-1; D is ambiguous. Germline V lookup: CDR1 SEHNR, CDR2 FQNEAQ (reference sequence). The V and J ends lost 0 bases and 6 bases respectively, with 5 bases between them. The CDR3 spans 12 residues.

The CDR3: CASSSNFRALAQYF. The CDR3 region has the DNA TGTGCCAGCAGTTCAAATTTCCGGGCCCTGGCGCAGTATTTT. The rearrangement links TRBV6-5 to TRBJ2-3, with D uncertain. Trimming cost V 4 bases and J 10 bases, with 18 bases left between them. Germline CDR1 reads MNHEY; CDR2 reads SVGAGI. This CDR3 is built from 14 residues.